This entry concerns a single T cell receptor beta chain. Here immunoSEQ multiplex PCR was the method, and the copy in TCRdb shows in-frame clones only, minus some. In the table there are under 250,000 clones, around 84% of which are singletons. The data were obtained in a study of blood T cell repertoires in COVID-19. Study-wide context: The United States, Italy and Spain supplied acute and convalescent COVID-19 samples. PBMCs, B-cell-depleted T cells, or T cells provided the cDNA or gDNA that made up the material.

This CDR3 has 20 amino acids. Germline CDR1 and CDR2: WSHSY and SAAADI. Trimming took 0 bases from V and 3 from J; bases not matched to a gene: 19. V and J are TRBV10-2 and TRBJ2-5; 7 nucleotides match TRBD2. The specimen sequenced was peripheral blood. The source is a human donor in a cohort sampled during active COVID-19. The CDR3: CASSESGRAYGSGGKETQYF. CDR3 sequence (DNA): TGCGCCAGCAGTGAGTCGGGTCGTGCTTACGGGTCGGGGGGAAAAGAGACCCAGTACTTC.